The 23 T cell receptor beta chains reported below all come from one sample, sequenced in a study of control samples from healthy donors and cancer patients. TCRdb keeps only in-frame clones here, not all; method: immunoSEQ multiplex PCR. The sample has around 130,000 clones, approximately 89% seen once. The specimen sequenced was PBMCs. The receptors stem from a man in his fifties or sixties with head and neck cancer.

This sequence joins TRBV18 and TRBJ2-7; TRBD1 aligns across 9 bases. CDR3 length: 18 residues. The germline V gene has CDR1 KGHSH and CDR2 LQKENI. The V gene end was trimmed by 2 bases and the J gene end by 6 bases; junction bases not matched to a gene: 17. CDR3 coding DNA: TGTGCCAGCTCACCAAAGACCCACACCGGGACAGGGATTGGCGAGCAGTACTTC. Amino acid sequence: CASSPKTHTGTGIGEQYF.

This rearrangement joins TRBV7-3 to TRBJ2-1; D is ambiguous. The CDR3 consists of 14 residues. The germline CDR1 and CDR2 sequences are SGHTA and FQGTGA. Deletions cut 2 bases from V and 5 bases from J, with 10 bases between. CDR3 protein: CASSLGTGHNEQFF. In DNA form, the CDR3 reads TGTGCCAGCAGCTTAGGAACGGGCCACAATGAGCAGTTCTTC.

This clone showed up just once. This rearrangement joins TRBV16 to TRBJ2-2; D perhaps matches TRBD2 (6 bases). The CDR3 runs to 17 residues. Per germline, CDR1 KGHSY and CDR2 FQNENV. Trimming cost V 1 base and J 5 bases, with 17 bases left between them. DNA for the CDR3: TGTGCCAGCAGCCAATTTAATAGCGGAGGCAGGACCGGGGAGCTGTTTTTT. It translates to CASSQFNSGGRTGELFF.

V gene TRBV21-1 combines with J gene TRBJ1-3; the table's D call of TRBD1 was not tested on the DNA. TRBV21-1 has pseudogene status. CDR3 length equals 18 residues. CDR3 residues: CASSKLTDGQAGEDTIYF. The DNA of the CDR3 is TGTGCCAGCAGCAAACTGACTGATGGACAGGCCGGGGAGGACACCATATATTTT.

This CDR3 is CASSGRLNTEAFF. CDR3 DNA sequence: TGTGCCAGCAGTGGCAGGTTGAACACTGAAGCTTTCTTT. This sequence joins TRBV27 and TRBJ1-1; D uncertain. Trimming removed 5 bases at V and 0 bases at J, with 7 bases between. This CDR3 spans 13 amino acids. Germline V gene sequence: CDR1 MNHEY, CDR2 SMNVEV (reference sequence).

The chain joins TRBV19 to TRBJ2-1; 10 positions match TRBD2. Germline V lookup: CDR1 LNHDA, CDR2 SQIVND (reference sequence). CDR3 size: 14 residues. V lost 4 bases, J lost 16 bases, and 13 bases stayed unmatched. The CDR3 is CASSTQRGGHLLFF. Written as DNA, the CDR3 is TGTGCCAGTAGTACTCAGCGGGGGGGCCATTTACTTTTCTTC.

The chain joins TRBV28 to TRBJ2-7; D could derive from TRBD1 or TRBD2 (5 bases each). The CDR3 runs to 11 residues. Looked up from germline, CDR1 is MDHEN and CDR2 is SYDVKM. Trimming removed 10 bases from V and 6 bases from J, with 13 bases in between. DNA of the CDR3: TGTGCCACCGGGGCCCATCGCGAGCAGTACTTC. It is translated as CATGAHREQYF.

The chain recombines TRBV28 with TRBJ2-7; D may be TRBD2 (6 bases). CDR1 MDHEN and CDR2 SYDVKM come from the germline V gene. V lost 8 bases, J lost 3 bases, and 14 bases lay in between. CDR3 length equals 13 residues. As DNA, the CDR3 is TGTGCCAGCCGGGGGACTGTCCGCTACGAGCAGTACTTC. It translates to CASRGTVRYEQYF.

This rearrangement joins TRBV27 to TRBJ1-1; 10 bases fit TRBD1. This CDR3 has 15 amino acids. V lost 6 bases, J lost 8 bases, and 12 bases stayed unmatched. Germline-derived CDR1 and CDR2 are MNHEY and SMNVEV (reference sequence). Here the CDR3 DNA reads TGTGCCAGCAGACAAACCGGGACAGGGGTAACCGAAGCTTTCTTT. This translates into CASRQTGTGVTEAFF.

The chain combines TRBV7-2 with TRBJ2-3; no clear D gene. Germline V gene lookup returns CDR1 SGHTA and CDR2 FQGNSA. The CDR3 is 15 amino acids. V shed 4 bases and J shed 5 bases, with 16 bases lying between them. The CDR3 DNA is TGTGCCAGCAGCTCCACCGGGCCCCTCGGAGATACGCAGTATTTT. Translating gives CASSSTGPLGDTQYF.

Notes on this clone: The same CDR3 also results from other DNA sequences found in this sample. CDR3 residues: CASSLGQLSYNEQFF. As DNA, the CDR3 is TGTGCCAGCAGCTTAGGACAGCTTTCCTACAATGAGCAGTTCTTC. The V gene is TRBV5-4, the J gene TRBJ2-1, with D perhaps TRBD1 (6 bases). Between the trimmed V and J ends, which lost 2 bases and 1 base, there was a span of 10 bases. CDR1 is SGHNT, CDR2 YYREEE, per germline (reference sequence). This CDR3 comprises 15 residues.

The chain links TRBV29-1 to TRBJ2-1; D gene ambiguous. The germline V gene has CDR1 SQVTM and CDR2 ANQGSEA. Trimming removed 4 bases at V and 6 bases at J, with 22 bases between. CDR3 length: 16 residues. The CDR3 sequence is CSVGRQPHLVANEQFF. Written as DNA, the CDR3 is TGCAGCGTTGGGCGCCAGCCCCACCTTGTAGCCAATGAGCAGTTCTTC.

CDR3 coding DNA: TGCGCCAGCAGCTTGGGGTCTATCTACAATGAGCAGTTCTTC. Translating gives CASSLGSIYNEQFF. The V gene is TRBV5-1, the J gene TRBJ2-1; D gene unclear. Trimming took 0 bases from V and 3 from J, leaving 7 bases between them. Germline V gene sequence: CDR1 SGHRS, CDR2 YFSETQ. The CDR3 has 14 amino acids.

J is TRBJ1-1 and V is TRBV25-1, with D unresolved. This CDR3 is built from 13 residues. Germline CDR1 reads MGHDK; CDR2 reads SYGVNS. The V and J ends lost 4 bases and 3 bases respectively, with 9 bases between them. The CDR3 sequence is CASSGGKDTEAFF. CDR3 DNA sequence: TGTGCCAGCAGTGGAGGGAAGGACACTGAAGCTTTCTTT.

The chain joins TRBV27 to TRBJ1-2; TRBD1 is a possible D gene (6 bases). The V end was cut by 4 bases, the J end by 8 bases, with 23 bases between. Germline V gene data show CDR1 as MNHEY and CDR2 as SMNVEV (reference sequence). The CDR3 has 16 amino acids. The CDR3 DNA follows: TGTGCCAGCAGTTCCGGAGCGGCCGAGGGGGTGCGGGGCTACACCTTC. Translation gives CASSSGAAEGVRGYTF.

The CDR3 coding sequence is TGTGCCAGCAGCTTGGGAAAGGGTTCACCCCTCCACTTT. Translation gives CASSLGKGSPLHF. V usage is TRBV11-3 and J usage is TRBJ1-6; D is uncertain. The ends were cut back, 3 bases at V and 9 bases at J, with 9 bases in the middle. This CDR3 has 13 amino acids. CDR1 and CDR2 (germline): SGHNT, YENEEA.

The genes are TRBV15 and TRBJ1-6, with 9 bases matching TRBD1. The CDR3 extends over 14 amino acids. CDR1 is LNHNV and CDR2 is YYDKDF in the germline V gene (reference sequence). After removal of 5 bases from V and 9 bases from J, the junction contained 5 bases not matched to a gene. CDR3 bases: TGTGCCACCAGCGTCACAGGGGGCGGTTCACCCCTCCACTTT. It encodes CATSVTGGGSPLHF.

The chain is built from TRBV5-1 and TRBJ2-5, with D uncertain. V was clipped by 7 bases and J by 1 base, with 11 bases between them. Germline V CDR1 and CDR2: SGHRS, YFSETQ. The CDR3 totals 13 residues. The CDR3 DNA reads as TGCGCCAGCGGGCAGAATTTCCAAGAGACCCAGTACTTC. It specifies CASGQNFQETQYF.

The rearrangement joins TRBV29-1 to TRBJ1-1; D remains ambiguous. The CDR3 loop spans 11 amino acids. Germline loops: CDR1 SQVTM, CDR2 ANQGSEA. V was shortened by 6 bases and J by 5 bases, with 10 bases between the two germline ends. In DNA form, the CDR3 reads TGCAGCGTCACCTTATTTACTGAAGCTTTCTTT. Translating it yields CSVTLFTEAFF. Drawing the rest from reference TRBV29-1 and TRBJ1-1, the complete variable domain is SAVISQKPSRDICQRGTSLTIQCQVDSQVTMMFWYRQQPGQSLTLIATANQGSEATYESGFVIDKFPISRPNLTFSTLTVSNMSPEDSSIYLCSVTLFTEAFFGQGTRLTVV.

CDR3 DNA sequence: TGTGCCAGCTCAGCCGGGACAGGGGCCTTCGAAGGCTACACCTTC. Its protein product is CASSAGTGAFEGYTF. The chain carries TRBV18 and TRBJ1-2; 10 bases match TRBD1. This CDR3 region has 15 residues. V trimming: 5 bases; J trimming: 8 bases; junction bases outside the gene matches: 11. Germline V gene sequence: CDR1 KGHSH, CDR2 LQKENI.

This chain links TRBV28 with TRBJ2-1; D is ambiguous. Germline loops: CDR1 MDHEN, CDR2 SYDVKM. This CDR3 contains 16 residues. Trimming cost V 4 bases and J 0 bases, with 13 bases left between them. The CDR3 DNA follows: TGTGCCAGCAGTTCGGGCAGTCAGAGCTCCTACAATGAGCAGTTCTTC. It codes for CASSSGSQSSYNEQFF.

The V and J genes are TRBV10-2 and TRBJ2-3, with 7 bases that match TRBD2. Germline CDR1 WSHSY, CDR2 SAAADI. This CDR3 region has 12 residues. The junction had 0 bases not matched to a gene; V was cut back by 6 bases and J by 3 bases. DNA for the CDR3: TGCGCCAGCAGGGGACTAACAGATACGCAGTATTTT. Translating gives CASRGLTDTQYF.

The chain carries TRBV28 and TRBJ2-1; 10 bases are a match to TRBD2. Germline V gene lookup returns CDR1 MDHEN and CDR2 SYDVKM. V was pared by 5 bases and J by 3 bases, with 10 bases of the junction left unmatched. The CDR3 totals 17 residues. This CDR3 reads CASSPNVLAGVYNEQFF. In nucleotides, the CDR3 is TGTGCCAGCAGTCCTAACGTTCTAGCGGGAGTCTACAATGAGCAGTTCTTC.